Shown below are 25 T cell receptor beta chains from a single sample sequenced in a study of blood T cells in healthy people across ages. Combining a sample-barcoded 5' primer with a J-beta primer mix, a second PCR ran for about 7 to 11 cycles. TCRdb ran MiXCR on the 5' RACE reads and lists one entry per CDR3 protein. The profile covers 1.2 million to 1.5 million distinct CDR3 sequences, with around two fifths appearing a single time and roughly 7.7% taken by the ten largest. Sample: blood. The receptors derive from a woman aged 18-29 years in good health.

The chain joins TRBV7-2 to TRBJ1-6, with a possible D match to TRBD1 (6 bases). The CDR3 is 16 amino acids. The germline V gene encodes CDR1 SGHTA and CDR2 FQGNSA. V lost 5 bases and J lost 3, with 14 bases in between. The CDR3 is CASSPQGGLYNSPLHF. The CDR3 DNA sequence: TGTGCCAGCAGCCCCCAAGGGGGTCTCTATAATTCACCCCTCCACTTT.

The chain carries TRBV27 and TRBJ1-1; unclear D gene. CDR3 length: 15 residues. The V gene lost 3 bases and the J gene lost 1 base, with 12 bases spanning the gap. CDR1 and CDR2 from the germline V gene are MNHEY and SMNVEV (reference sequence). CDR3 amino acids: CASSFFTAGNTEAFF. CDR3 DNA: TGTGCCAGCAGTTTCTTTACGGCGGGGAACACTGAAGCTTTCTTT.

V is TRBV20-1 and J is TRBJ2-5; D is possibly TRBD2 (5 bases). This CDR3 is 12 amino acids long. The germline V and J ends were trimmed by 3 bases and 4 bases, with 9 bases remaining between them. Germline values: CDR1 DFQATT, CDR2 SNEGSKA (reference sequence). CDR3 in amino acids: CSARTGLETQYF. CDR3 DNA: TGCAGTGCTAGGACCGGACTAGAGACCCAGTACTTC.

CDR3 sequence: CASSPHRDTNSGANVLTF. CDR3 nucleotides: TGTGCCAGCAGCCCTCACCGGGACACTAATTCTGGGGCCAACGTCCTGACTTTC. The chain combines TRBV4-2 with TRBJ2-6, with TRBD1 as a possible D gene (6 bases). Trimming took 4 bases from V and 1 from J, leaving 17 bases between them. Germline V lookup: CDR1 LGHNA, CDR2 YNFKEQ. The CDR3 has 18 residues.

This clonotype was detected many times. The chain joins TRBV20-1 to TRBJ2-3, with D tentatively TRBD1 (6 bases). Germline CDR1 is DFQATT and CDR2 is SNEGSKA (reference sequence). The CDR3 length is 16 residues. V dropped 0 bases and J dropped 2 bases, with 15 bases sitting between them. The chain's CDR3 is CSARDGDKAYTDTQYF. As DNA, the CDR3 is TGCAGTGCTAGAGATGGGGACAAAGCCTACACAGATACGCAGTATTTT.

This clonotype was counted only a few times. The chain carries TRBV11-2 and TRBJ1-5, with no clear D. The V end lost 2 bases, the J end lost 6 bases, and 8 bases lay between the germline ends. The length of the CDR3 is 13 residues. CDR1 SGHAT and CDR2 FQNNGV come from the germline V gene. For the CDR3, the DNA is TGTGCCAGCAGCTTAAATCCCGCTCAGCCCCAGCATTTT. It specifies CASSLNPAQPQHF.

The genes are TRBV5-4 and TRBJ2-1, with TRBD2 as a possible D gene (5 bases). Trimming took 0 bases from V and 2 from J, leaving 9 bases between them. Per germline, CDR1 SGHNT and CDR2 YYREEE (reference sequence). This CDR3 spans 15 amino acids. The CDR3 bases are TGTGCCAGCAGCTTGGAGCTAGCACCCTACAATGAGCAGTTCTTC. As protein: CASSLELAPYNEQFF.

This clonotype was counted between two and nine times. This chain joins TRBV10-3 and TRBJ2-5; 7 bases match TRBD2. From germline, CDR1 is ENHRY and CDR2 SYGVKD. J lost 5 bases, V lost 2 bases, and 5 bases had no gene match. The CDR3 extends over 14 amino acids. The CDR3 region is CAISEAGEGETQYF. The CDR3 nucleotides are TGTGCCATCAGTGAGGCGGGAGAGGGGGAGACCCAGTACTTC.

The sample holds a few counts of this clonotype. The chain is built from TRBV7-2 and TRBJ1-1; TRBD1 matches 7 bases. The CDR3 totals 15 residues. V lost 5 bases to trimming and J lost 1 base; unmatched junction nucleotides: 7. Germline lookup yields CDR1 SGHTA and CDR2 FQGNSA. Here the CDR3 DNA reads TGTGCCAGCAGCCTACCAGGGGGTCGGAACACTGAAGCTTTCTTT. It encodes CASSLPGGRNTEAFF. The entire variable domain, with the rest obtained from reference TRBV7-2 and TRBJ1-1, is as follows: GAGVSQSPSNKVTEKGKDVELRCDPISGHTALYWYRQSLGQGLEFLIYFQGNSAPDKSGLPSDRFSAERTGGSVSTLTIQRTQQEDSAVYLCASSLPGGRNTEAFFGQGTRLTVV.

The rearrangement joins TRBV7-9 to TRBJ2-5; a possible D gene is TRBD2 (6 bases). Trimming removed 1 base at V and 1 base at J, with 10 bases between. CDR1 SEHNR and CDR2 FQNEAQ come from the germline V gene (reference sequence). The CDR3 runs to 15 residues. The CDR3 loop is CASSLVGGAQETQYF. DNA of the CDR3: TGTGCCAGCAGCTTAGTGGGGGGTGCCCAAGAGACCCAGTACTTC.

In this sample, this clonotype turned up a few times. The chain carries TRBV20-1 and TRBJ2-1; 7 bases map to TRBD2. The CDR3 consists of 17 residues. From germline, CDR1 is DFQATT and CDR2 SNEGSKA (reference sequence). J was trimmed by 1 base and V by 7 bases; bases with no gene match: 16. The CDR3 spells CSVGGWKIISSYNEQFF. The DNA for the CDR3 is TGCAGTGTGGGGGGGTGGAAAATAATCAGTTCCTACAATGAGCAGTTCTTC.

The CDR3 protein is CSARDLGVGNQPQHF. CDR3 in DNA: TGCAGTGCTAGAGATCTGGGGGTAGGCAATCAGCCCCAGCATTTT. The rearrangement uses TRBV20-1 and TRBJ1-5, with D possibly being TRBD1 (5 bases). Germline assignment: CDR1 DFQATT and CDR2 SNEGSKA (reference sequence). The CDR3 totals 15 residues. Deletions cut 0 bases from V and 2 bases from J, with 11 bases between.

The chain has TRBV20-1 and TRBJ2-3; the D call may be TRBD1 or TRBD2 (6 bases each). The CDR3 has 16 residues. V was pared by 4 bases and J by 2 bases, with 19 bases between. CDR1 is DFQATT, CDR2 SNEGSKA, per germline (reference sequence). CDR3 sequence (DNA): TGCAGTGCTATCCCCACAGGCGGGGACACCACAGATACGCAGTATTTT. Its translation is CSAIPTGGDTTDTQYF.

This clonotype was recorded once. V gene TRBV19 combines with J gene TRBJ2-1; 8 bases map to TRBD2. Germline V CDR1 and CDR2: LNHDA, SQIVND (reference sequence). The CDR3 consists of 15 residues. V shed 5 bases and J 8 bases; nucleotides not matched to a gene: 11. The CDR3 bases are TGTGCCAGTAGTGAGGGAAGCGGGAGAGTCCATGAGCAGTTCTTC. It is translated as CASSEGSGRVHEQFF.

The V and J genes are TRBV20-1 and TRBJ2-5, with no clear D. V lost 3 bases, J lost 1 base, and 18 bases lay in between. CDR1 and CDR2 from the germline V gene are DFQATT and SNEGSKA (reference sequence). The CDR3 contains 16 residues. The CDR3 DNA is TGCAGTGCTAGCCCACGACTGCTCTATTCCCAAGAGACCCAGTACTTC. Translation gives CSASPRLLYSQETQYF.

The chain is built from TRBV10-3 and TRBJ1-4; perhaps TRBD1 as D (5 bases). Germline loops: CDR1 ENHRY, CDR2 SYGVKD. Trimming took off 4 bases at V and 1 base at J, with 7 bases between the two ends. The CDR3 has 14 residues. DNA of the CDR3: TGTGCCATCAGTGCCAGGGAAACTAATGAAAAACTGTTTTTT. As protein: CAISARETNEKLFF.

This clonotype was counted between two and nine times. The rearrangement joins TRBV10-3 to TRBJ1-2; D gene unclear. This CDR3 is 13 amino acids long. The germline gives CDR1 ENHRY, CDR2 SYGVKD. V was pared by 0 bases and J by 3 bases, with 5 bases between. The CDR3 bases are TGTGCCATCAGTGAGTCTTCAGACTATGGCTACACCTTC. This gives the protein CAISESSDYGYTF.

CDR3 amino acids: CASSVEGTVNSPLHF. Written as DNA, the CDR3 is TGTGCCAGCAGCGTGGAAGGGACAGTTAATTCACCCCTCCACTTT. The chain uses TRBV7-9 and TRBJ1-6, with TRBD1 matching over 7 bases. The ends lost 5 bases at V and 6 bases at J; junction bases unmatched: 7. This CDR3 is 15 amino acids long. CDR1 SEHNR and CDR2 FQNEAQ come from the germline V gene (reference sequence). The entire variable domain, with the rest obtained from reference TRBV7-9 and TRBJ1-6, is as follows: DTGVSQNPRHKITKRGQNVTFRCDPISEHNRLYWYRQTLGQGPEFLTYFQNEAQLEKSRLLSDRFSAERPKGSFSTLEIQRTEQGDSAMYLCASSVEGTVNSPLHFGNGTRLTVT.

V is TRBV5-1 and J is TRBJ2-7, with unresolved D. The ends were cut back, 8 bases at V and 4 bases at J, with 13 bases in the middle. This CDR3 contains 12 residues. The germline V gene encodes CDR1 SGHRS and CDR2 YFSETQ. The CDR3 nucleotides read TGCGCCAGTGGGGAAAACCGGTACGAGCAGTACTTC. Protein: CASGENRYEQYF.

This chain connects TRBV6-1 to TRBJ2-1, with D perhaps given as TRBD1 or TRBD2 (6 bases each). Germline V gives CDR1 MNHNS, CDR2 SASEGT. The CDR3 loop spans 16 amino acids. V shed 4 bases and J shed 5 bases, with 18 bases lying between them. CDR3 in DNA: TGTGCCAGCAGTGCCCCCCTCGGGGGCCTTAACAATGAGCAGTTCTTC. Translating gives CASSAPLGGLNNEQFF.

J is TRBJ2-3 and V is TRBV14; no reliable D call. CDR3 length: 20 residues. Trimming cost V 4 bases and J 1 base, with 27 bases left between them. Germline CDR1 reads SGHDN; CDR2 reads FVKESK. The DNA of the CDR3 is TGTGCCAGCAGCCCCCGACCCGGCGGCGGCTGGCATCTTGGCACAGATACGCAGTATTTT. Its protein product is CASSPRPGGGWHLGTDTQYF. The whole variable domain, remainder taken from reference TRBV14 and TRBJ2-3, is EAGVTQFPSHSVIEKGQTVTLRCDPISGHDNLYWYRRVMGKEIKFLLHFVKESKQDESGMPNNRFLAERTGGTYSTLKVQPAELEDSGVYFCASSPRPGGGWHLGTDTQYFGPGTRLTVL.

V and J are TRBV15 and TRBJ2-7; TRBD2 matches 7 bases. Looked up from germline, CDR1 is LNHNV and CDR2 is YYDKDF (reference sequence). CDR3 size: 17 residues. The J segment lost 2 bases and the V segment lost 3 bases, leaving 13 bases of the junction unmatched. Here the CDR3 reads CATSSLMGLAETYEQYF. The DNA of the CDR3 is TGTGCCACCAGCAGCTTGATGGGGCTAGCGGAAACCTACGAGCAGTACTTC. Full variable domain (remainder filled in from reference TRBV15 and TRBJ2-7): DAMVIQNPRYQVTQFGKPVTLSCSQTLNHNVMYWYQQKSSQAPKLLFHYYDKDFNNEADTPDNFQSRRPNTSFCFLDIRSPGLGDTAMYLCATSSLMGLAETYEQYFGPGTRLTVT.

The J gene is TRBJ2-7, the V gene TRBV6-6; 11 bases map to TRBD1. J was trimmed by 4 bases and V by 6 bases; bases with no gene match: 8. Germline CDR1 MNHNY, CDR2 SVGAGI (reference sequence). CDR3 length: 15 amino acids. The CDR3 DNA reads TGTGCCAGCAGCTCCCGAGGGACAGGGGGGTACGAGCAGTACTTC. The encoded protein is CASSSRGTGGYEQYF.

The V gene is TRBV10-3, the J gene TRBJ2-7; TRBD1 aligns across 9 bases. CDR3 length: 15 residues. Losses at the gene ends were 2 bases for V and 1 base for J; bases not matched to a gene: 3. Germline CDR1 ENHRY, CDR2 SYGVKD. For the CDR3, the DNA is TGTGCCATCAGTGAGACAGGGGGCAATTCCTACGAGCAGTACTTC. Its protein is CAISETGGNSYEQYF.

The chain employs TRBV9 and TRBJ2-1, with 8 nucleotides matching TRBD2. V lost 5 bases and J lost 6; bases outside the gene matches: 10. CDR1 and CDR2 (germline): SGDLS, YYNGEE. The CDR3 is made up of 15 amino acids. The CDR3 DNA follows: TGTGCCAGCAGATCTACCGGGACTAGGTCCAATGAGCAGTTCTTC. It specifies CASRSTGTRSNEQFF.